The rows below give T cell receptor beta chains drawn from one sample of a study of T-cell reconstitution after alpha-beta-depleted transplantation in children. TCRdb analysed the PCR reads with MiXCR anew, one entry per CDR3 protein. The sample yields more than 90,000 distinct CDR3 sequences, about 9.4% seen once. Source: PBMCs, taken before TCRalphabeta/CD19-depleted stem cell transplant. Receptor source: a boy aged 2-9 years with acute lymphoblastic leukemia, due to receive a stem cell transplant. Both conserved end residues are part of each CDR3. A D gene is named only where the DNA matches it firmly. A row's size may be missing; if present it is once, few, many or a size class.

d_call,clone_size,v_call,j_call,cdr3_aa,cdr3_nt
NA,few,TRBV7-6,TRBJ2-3,CASSLDGGARTDTQYF,TGTGCCAGCAGCTTAGATGGCGGGGCCCGCACAGATACGCAGTATTTT
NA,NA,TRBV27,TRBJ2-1,CASSFYPEDEQFF,TGTGCCAGCAGTTTCTATCCCGAGGATGAGCAGTTCTTC
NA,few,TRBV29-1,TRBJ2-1,CSVEDLGGASYNEQFF,TGCAGCGTTGAAGATCTAGGGGGGGCATCCTACAATGAGCAGTTCTTC
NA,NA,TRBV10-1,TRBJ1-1,CASSESLGDTEAFF,TGCGCCAGCAGTGAGTCCCTCGGGGACACTGAAGCTTTCTTT
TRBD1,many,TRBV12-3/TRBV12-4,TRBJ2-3,CASSFFTGVGDTQYF,TGTGCCAGCAGTTTTTTTACAGGGGTTGGAGATACGCAGTATTTT
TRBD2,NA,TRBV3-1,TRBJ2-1,CASSQDFRTSGYSRKNEQFF,TGTGCCAGCAGCCAAGACTTCAGGACTAGCGGGTACAGCAGAAAAAATGAGCAGTTCTTC
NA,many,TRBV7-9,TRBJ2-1,CASSLVPDEQFF,TGTGCCAGCAGCCTCGTTCCGGATGAGCAGTTCTTC
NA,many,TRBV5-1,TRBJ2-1,CASSWTLDVYNEQFF,TGCGCCAGCAGCTGGACACTTGACGTCTACAATGAGCAGTTCTTC
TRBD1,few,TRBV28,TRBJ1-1,CASSLFGTGDTEAFF,TGTGCCAGCAGTTTATTTGGGACAGGCGACACTGAAGCTTTCTTT
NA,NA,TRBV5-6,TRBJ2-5,CASSWWYVLAETQYF,TGTGCCAGCAGCTGGTGGTATGTGTTGGCAGAGACCCAGTACTTC
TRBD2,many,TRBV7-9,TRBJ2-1,CASSLGTSGRDEQFF,TGTGCCAGCAGCTTAGGGACTAGCGGGAGGGATGAGCAGTTCTTC
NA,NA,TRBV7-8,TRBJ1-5,CASSSVDRLRGSNQPQHF,TGTGCCAGCAGCTCGGTAGACAGGCTCAGGGGTTCCAATCAGCCCCAGCATTTT
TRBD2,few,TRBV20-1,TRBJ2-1,CSAGKLAGSYNEQFF,TGCAGTGCTGGTAAACTAGCGGGCTCCTACAATGAGCAGTTCTTC
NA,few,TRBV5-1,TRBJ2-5,CASSLGGTETQYF,TGCGCCAGCAGCTTGGGGGGAACAGAGACCCAGTACTTC
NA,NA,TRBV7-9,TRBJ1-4,CASSRDGVTADEKLFF,TGTGCCAGCAGCCGGGACGGAGTTACAGCGGATGAAAAACTGTTTTTT
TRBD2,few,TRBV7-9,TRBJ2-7,CASSLASGRAVYEQYF,TGTGCCAGCAGCCTCGCTAGCGGGAGAGCGGTCTACGAGCAGTACTTC
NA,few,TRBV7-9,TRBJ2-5,CASSLGVDGGETQYF,TGTGCCAGCAGCTTAGGGGTGGACGGAGGGGAGACCCAGTACTTC
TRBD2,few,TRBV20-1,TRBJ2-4,CSAGPLAELAKNIQYF,TGCAGTGCGGGGCCTCTAGCGGAACTAGCCAAAAACATTCAGTACTTC
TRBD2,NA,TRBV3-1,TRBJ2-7,CASSLSSGSVEQYF,TGTGCCAGCAGCCTCTCTAGCGGGAGTGTCGAGCAGTACTTC
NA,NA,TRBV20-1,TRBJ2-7,CSAYIDSYEQYF,TGCAGTGCTTACATAGACTCCTACGAGCAGTACTTC
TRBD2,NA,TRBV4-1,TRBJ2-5,CASSQVGTSGSFRETQYF,TGCGCCAGCAGCCAAGTGGGGACTAGCGGATCCTTCCGAGAGACCCAGTACTTC
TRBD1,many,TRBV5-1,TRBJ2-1,CASSLVPGGGEQFF,TGCGCCAGCAGCTTGGTGCCAGGGGGCGGTGAGCAGTTCTTC